A selection of T cell receptor beta chains follows, all from one sample in a study of cytomegalovirus exposure and HLA in healthy donors. Method: immunoSEQ multiplex PCR; TCRdb's copy keeps in-frame clones and lacks some. The profile shows roughly 190,000 clones, 60% to 80% of them singletons. The specimen sequenced was PBMCs. These receptors were collected from a woman aged 25-40 years in good health and CMV-seropositive. Both conserved end residues are part of each CDR3. D genes are given only for firm matches. Clone size, where shown, is once, few, many, or a class for clones that have expanded.

d_gene,j_gene,abundance,v_gene,len,CDR3nt,CDR3aa
NA,TRBJ2-7,NA,TRBV9,16,TGTGCCAGCAGCGTAGGCTCAGGAGCGGGCATAATGGAGCAGTACTTC,CASSVGSGAGIMEQYF
TRBD1,TRBJ1-2,NA,TRBV5-4,17,TGTGCCAGCAGCTTGGAACCGGGACAGGGGGATGTCTATGGCTACACCTTC,CASSLEPGQGDVYGYTF
TRBD1,TRBJ1-5,NA,TRBV28,17,TGTGCCAGCAGTTTAACCGGGACAGGGGACAGCAATCAGCCCCAGCATTTT,CASSLTGTGDSNQPQHF
TRBD2,TRBJ2-7,NA,TRBV28,14,TGTGCCAGCACCGTGACTAGCGGGAGCTACGAGCAGTACTTC,CASTVTSGSYEQYF
NA,TRBJ2-7,NA,TRBV25-1,14,TGTGCCAGCCGACGAAGGGGGGAGGGCTACGAGCAGTACTTC,CASRRRGEGYEQYF
TRBD2,TRBJ2-1,NA,TRBV6-1,18,TGTGCCAGCAGTGACCCAGCGGGAGGCAGTGCATCCTACAATGAGCAGTTCTTC,CASSDPAGGSASYNEQFF
TRBD1,TRBJ2-5,NA,TRBV5-5,17,TGTGCCAGCAGCTTGACCGGGACAGGGGGTCGGGGGGAGACCCAGTACTTC,CASSLTGTGGRGETQYF
TRBD2,TRBJ2-3,NA,TRBV27,16,TGTGCCAGTAGACTAGCGGGAGGGCCGGGTCCAGATACGCAGTATTTT,CASRLAGGPGPDTQYF
TRBD2,TRBJ2-2,NA,TRBV9,15,TGTGCCAGCAGCGTAGCGGCGGGAGGTCCCGGGGAGCTGTTTTTT,CASSVAAGGPGELFF
TRBD1,TRBJ2-7,few,TRBV5-5,14,TGTGCCAGCAGCTTTTGGGACAGCCCCTACGAGCAGTACTTC,CASSFWDSPYEQYF
TRBD1,TRBJ1-2,few,TRBV10-2,15,TGCGCCAGCAGGGGGGGGACAGGGGCGAGCTATGGCTACACCTTC,CASRGGTGASYGYTF
TRBD2,TRBJ2-7,NA,TRBV4-1,15,TGCGCCAGCAGCCTACTCTATAGCGGGAGCTACGAGCAGTACTTC,CASSLLYSGSYEQYF
TRBD2,TRBJ2-7,NA,TRBV25-1,15,TGTGCCAGCAGTGACCCGGTAGCGGGGGCCTACGAGCAGTACTTC,CASSDPVAGAYEQYF
TRBD2,TRBJ2-7,NA,TRBV10-3,18,TGTGCCATCAGTGAAATGAGCGGGAGGGCCGGGTCCTCTCCCGAGCAGTACTTC,CAISEMSGRAGSSPEQYF
TRBD2,TRBJ2-7,NA,TRBV15,14,TGTGCCACCAGTTTTGGAGCGGGGGCCTACGAGCAGTACTTC,CATSFGAGAYEQYF
NA,TRBJ1-4,NA,TRBV29-1,13,TGCAGCGTTGGGGCCAGGATTAATGAAAAACTGTTTTTT,CSVGARINEKLFF
TRBD2,TRBJ2-1,NA,TRBV29-1,16,TGCAGCGTCGTACCTAGCGGACTTAGCTCCTACAATGAGCAGTTCTTC,CSVVPSGLSSYNEQFF
TRBD1,TRBJ1-3,NA,TRBV2,14,TGTGCCAGCAGCGCTACAGGGGGCAGGAACACCATATATTTT,CASSATGGRNTIYF
TRBD2,TRBJ2-1,NA,TRBV7-9,14,TGTGCCAGCAGGGGAGGGAACTCCTACAATGAGCAGTTCTTC,CASRGGNSYNEQFF
TRBD1,TRBJ1-2,NA,TRBV6-1,14,TGTGCCAGCAGTGGCCCCGGGACAGTCTATGGCTACACCTTC,CASSGPGTVYGYTF
NA,TRBJ1-3,NA,TRBV28,14,TGTGCCAGCAGTTTGACAGGACGTGGAAACACCATATATTTT,CASSLTGRGNTIYF
NA,TRBJ1-1,NA,TRBV29-1,14,TGCAGCGTTGGACGGGGAGGGGCAAAGGGTGAAGCTTTCTTT,CSVGRGGAKGEAFF
TRBD1,TRBJ2-7,NA,TRBV6-6,12,TGTGCCAGCAGTGGGACAGGGTGGGAGCAGTACTTC,CASSGTGWEQYF
NA,TRBJ2-7,NA,TRBV10-1,17,TGCGCCAGCAGTGAGGGAGTGGGGAGAACAGGGAAGTACGAGCAGTACTTC,CASSEGVGRTGKYEQYF